Listed below are T cell receptor beta chains from one sample, sequenced in a study of beta chain features in type 1 diabetes. Method: immunoSEQ multiplex PCR; TCRdb's copy keeps in-frame clones and lacks some. Of approximately 170,000 clones in the sample, under 9.5% were seen once. Sequencing used central memory CD4+ T cells from blood. These receptors came from a man younger than 35 with type 1 diabetes. Both conserved end residues are trimmed from each CDR3. Clone size appears in some rows only: once, few, many, or a class for an expanded clone.

. | TRBJ2-7 | TRBV18 | 9 | ASSLKYEQY
. | TRBJ2-2 | TRBV4-3 | 11 | ASSQVTAGELF
few | TRBJ2-7 | TRBV4-2 | 14 | ASSQASAGGTYEQY
. | TRBJ2-5 | TRBV7-2 | 12 | ASSPGLAQETQY
many | TRBJ1-6 | TRBV7-2 | 10 | ASSSTRTGLH
. | TRBJ1-1 | TRBV5-1 | 13 | ASSLRTGGKTEAF
few | TRBJ1-5 | TRBV27 | 14 | ASYPQGRGSNQPQH
. | TRBJ1-4 | TRBV6-1 | 12 | ASSVGQINEKLF
. | TRBJ2-1 | TRBV9 | 12 | ASSGSGGPNEQF
. | TRBJ1-2 | TRBV14 | 17 | ASRQTRPGQGRRLYGYT
. | TRBJ1-1 | TRBV5-6 | 12 | ASRYEGAGTEAF